The source of this TCR beta chain is a study of regulatory T cells in long-lasting Graves disease. Time point given: newly diagnosed GD, antithyroid drugs for less than 3 months. After RNA was extracted from PBMCs, the TCR library was made from it. According to the study, TCR beta libraries were built with iRepertoire HTBI primers and CDR3-region Arm-PCR. Using its own MiXCR run on the multiplex PCR reads, TCRdb lists one record per CDR3 protein. This sample has more than 400,000 distinct CDR3 sequences; roughly 15% occur once, and the top ten carry about 10%. Ten or more counts support this clonotype. Trimming took 7 bases from V and 4 from J; bases not matched to a gene: 20. The CDR3 totals 19 residues. The same sample was also used in a study of T cells in Graves' hyperthyroidism and ophthalmopathy.

The sample was peripheral blood mononuclear cells (PBMCs), taken at new diagnosis, from a patient treated with antithyroid drugs. This sequence was found in a woman in her twenties or thirties with Graves disease. V is TRBV12-3 or TRBV12-4 and J is TRBJ2-7; TRBD2 matches 12 bases. The CDR3 protein is CASTGGGGTSGSNPYEQYF. Written as DNA, the CDR3 is TGTGCCAGCACCGGCGGGGGCGGGACTAGCGGGTCCAACCCGTACGAGCAGTACTTC.